One sample yielded the 32 T cell receptor beta chains listed below, sequenced in a study of T cell responses to AZD1222 COVID-19 vaccine. Profiled with immunoSEQ multiplex PCR; TCRdb holds only in-frame clones, not every one. Among about 85,000 clones listed, roughly 90% were seen once. The source material was peripheral blood, sampled on day 0 of AZD1222 vaccination. Source of these receptors: an adult in good health.

This chain joins TRBV5-4 and TRBJ2-3; 9 positions match TRBD1. Germline CDR1 reads SGHNT; CDR2 reads YYREEE (reference sequence). V dropped 4 bases and J dropped 6; count of bases not matched to a gene: 9. The CDR3 covers 15 residues. The CDR3 DNA sequence: TGTGCCAGCAGCCAAAGGACAGGGGAGTCCGATACGCAGTATTTT. Translating it yields CASSQRTGESDTQYF.

V gene TRBV5-4 combines with J gene TRBJ2-1; D not certain. CDR1 is SGHNT, CDR2 YYREEE, per germline (reference sequence). CDR3 size: 15 residues. Deletions cut 0 bases from V and 0 bases from J, with 7 bases between. The CDR3 DNA follows: TGTGCCAGCAGCTTGGAGAAAAGCTCCTACAATGAGCAGTTCTTC. Protein: CASSLEKSSYNEQFF.

This chain links TRBV11-2 with TRBJ2-1; D is unclear. Trimming pared 5 bases from V and 3 bases from J, leaving 5 bases between. CDR3 length: 12 amino acids. Germline CDR1 reads SGHAT; CDR2 reads FQNNGV. The CDR3, as DNA: TGTGCCAGCAGCCCGTACTACAATGAGCAGTTCTTC. This gives the protein CASSPYYNEQFF.

This rearrangement joins TRBV15 to TRBJ2-4; D possibly matches TRBD1 or TRBD2 (5 bases each). This CDR3 has 15 amino acids. Trimming shortened V by 8 bases and J by 3 bases, and 17 bases separated the two germline ends. Germline CDR1 LNHNV, CDR2 YYDKDF (reference sequence). The CDR3 DNA reads as TGTGCCACCGAGCCATCCATGGGGGACAAAAACATTCAGTACTTC. Translating gives CATEPSMGDKNIQYF.

The table lists this clone with a few counts. V is TRBV5-8 and J is TRBJ2-7; a weak D match, TRBD1 (6 bases). Germline values: CDR1 SGHTS, CDR2 YDEGEE. V was pared by 5 bases and J by 0 bases, with 12 bases between. The CDR3 runs 14 residues. Here the CDR3 reads CASSRTGPSYEQYF. The CDR3 coding sequence is TGTGCCAGCAGTCGCACAGGGCCCTCCTACGAGCAGTACTTC.

This chain joins TRBV12-5 and TRBJ2-7; weak D call: TRBD2 (6 bases). The CDR3 is made up of 11 amino acids. Germline CDR1 reads LGHNT; CDR2 reads FRNRAP. V was trimmed by 3 bases and J by 6 bases, leaving 6 bases between them. CDR3 DNA: TGTGCTAGTGGTTTCGGGGGCGAGCAGTACTTC. The encoded protein is CASGFGGEQYF.

In this sample, this clone turned up a few times. This chain links TRBV7-2 with TRBJ1-1; 8 bases map to TRBD1. Germline CDR1 reads SGHTA; CDR2 reads FQGNSA. This CDR3 comprises 14 residues. Germline trimming cut 5 bases from V and 5 bases from J; bases unmatched to any gene: 7. The CDR3 loop reads CASSAQGGRTEAFF. CDR3 nucleotide sequence: TGTGCCAGCAGCGCACAGGGGGGTCGGACTGAAGCTTTCTTT.

Only a few counts were recorded for this clone. The V and J genes are TRBV7-9 and TRBJ1-1; 7 bases are shared with TRBD1. Germline CDR1 SEHNR, CDR2 FQNEAQ (reference sequence). J gave up 8 bases and V 2 bases, and 2 bases lay outside the gene matches. The CDR3 is made up of 12 amino acids. CDR3 sequence reads: CASSLLQGEAFF. DNA of the CDR3: TGTGCCAGCAGCTTACTACAGGGGGAAGCTTTCTTT.

The rearrangement links TRBV6-2 or TRBV6-3 to TRBJ2-7, with TRBD2 matching over 14 bases. From germline, CDR1 is MNHEY and CDR2 SVGEGT. The CDR3 covers 14 residues. With 5 bases clipped from V and 4 bases from J, the junction kept 1 base outside the gene matches. This chain's CDR3 is CASSRLAGGYEQYF. The CDR3 DNA reads TGTGCCAGCAGTCGACTAGCGGGAGGGTACGAGCAGTACTTC.

The chain carries TRBV28 and TRBJ2-1; unclear D gene. CDR1 is MDHEN and CDR2 is SYDVKM in the germline V gene. The V end was cut by 7 bases, the J end by 7 bases, with 8 bases between. The CDR3 has 11 residues. The CDR3 sequence: CASKIRNEQFF. The CDR3 bases are TGTGCCAGCAAGATACGGAATGAGCAGTTCTTC.

V is TRBV5-5 and J is TRBJ1-4, with TRBD1 identical over 9 bases. Per germline, CDR1 SGHKS and CDR2 YYEKEE (reference sequence). The CDR3 is made up of 14 amino acids. Germline trimming cut 2 bases from V and 5 bases from J; bases unmatched to any gene: 1. CDR3 region: CASSLGTGNEKLFF. In nucleotides, the CDR3 is TGTGCCAGCAGCTTAGGGACAGGGAATGAAAAACTGTTTTTT.

The chain combines TRBV5-5 with TRBJ2-3; the match to TRBD1 covers 12 bases. Germline assignment: CDR1 SGHKS and CDR2 YYEKEE (reference sequence). The V gene end was trimmed by 4 bases and the J gene end by 7 bases; junction bases not matched to a gene: 7. The CDR3 loop spans 15 amino acids. CDR3 sequence: CASSPGTGGAYTQYF. The CDR3 DNA follows: TGTGCCAGCAGCCCTGGGACAGGGGGCGCGTATACGCAGTATTTT.

V and J are TRBV5-1 and TRBJ1-1; D possibly corresponds to TRBD1 (6 bases). Per the germline V gene, CDR1 is SGHRS and CDR2 is YFSETQ. The germline V and J ends were trimmed by 2 bases and 8 bases, with 13 bases remaining between them. This CDR3 has 13 residues. The CDR3 DNA sequence: TGCGCCAGCAGCTTCCGGGACAAAGCGGAAGCTTTCTTT. Residues: CASSFRDKAEAFF.

This clone was picked up one time. The rearrangement joins TRBV28 to TRBJ1-1; 10 bases line up with TRBD1. The CDR3 contains 17 residues. Looked up from germline, CDR1 is MDHEN and CDR2 is SYDVKM. The trim removed 5 bases at V and 4 bases at J, leaving 13 bases unmatched. DNA for the CDR3: TGTGCCAGCAGTCCCCCGGGACAGGGGATCTTCGTCACTGAAGCTTTCTTT. The encoded protein is CASSPPGQGIFVTEAFF.

V usage is TRBV19 and J usage is TRBJ1-3, with unresolved D. Per the germline V gene, CDR1 is LNHDA and CDR2 is SQIVND (reference sequence). This CDR3 has 13 amino acids. The ends were cut back, 6 bases at V and 3 bases at J, with 9 bases in the middle. The CDR3 spells CASSEGLGNTIYF. CDR3 DNA: TGTGCCAGTAGCGAAGGTCTTGGAAACACCATATATTTT.

The J gene is TRBJ1-4, the V gene TRBV5-1, with D hard to call. Germline lookup yields CDR1 SGHRS and CDR2 YFSETQ. The ends were cut back, 4 bases at V and 5 bases at J, with 9 bases in the middle. CDR3 size: 13 residues. The CDR3 loop is CASSPDGNEKLFF. The CDR3, as DNA: TGCGCCAGCAGCCCGGACGGGAATGAAAAACTGTTTTTT.

The chain uses TRBV10-2 and TRBJ2-5; no firm D call. Trimming pared 2 bases from V and 5 bases from J, leaving 3 bases between. Germline V gene lookup returns CDR1 WSHSY and CDR2 SAAADI. The CDR3 runs to 11 residues. The CDR3, as DNA: TGCGCCAGCAGTGAGGGCGAGACCCAGTACTTC. Translated, it gives CASSEGETQYF.

The chain uses TRBV28 and TRBJ1-1; the D is unclear. Trimming shortened V by 5 bases and J by 4 bases, and 14 bases separated the two germline ends. The CDR3 consists of 14 residues. The germline V gene has CDR1 MDHEN and CDR2 SYDVKM. CDR3 coding DNA: TGTGCCAGCAGTCCCCGACGACCCGGCACTGAAGCTTTCTTT. It codes for CASSPRRPGTEAFF.

In this sample, this clone turned up a few times. This rearrangement joins TRBV12-3 or TRBV12-4 to TRBJ1-2; D is unresolved. V lost 5 bases to trimming and J lost 5 bases, with 9 bases between them. This CDR3 region has 12 residues. The CDR3 reads CASSPGGYGYTF. The DNA of the CDR3 is TGTGCCAGCAGTCCGGGCGGGTATGGCTACACCTTC.

CDR3 nucleotides: TGCGCCAGCAGCACGTCGGGACAGGGGGCTACCTACGAGCAGTACTTC. Residues: CASSTSGQGATYEQYF. The chain couples TRBV5-1 to TRBJ2-7, with 12 positions matching TRBD1. With 4 bases clipped from V and 2 bases from J, the junction kept 7 bases outside the gene matches. The germline gives CDR1 SGHRS, CDR2 YFSETQ. The CDR3 has 16 amino acids.

V and J are TRBV30 and TRBJ1-4; weak D call: TRBD1 (6 bases). V was cut by 0 bases and J by 7 bases, with 18 bases left in between. The CDR3 loop spans 16 amino acids. CDR1 and CDR2 (germline): GTSNPN, SVGIG (reference sequence). The CDR3 loop reads CAWSVRPGGGPEKLFF. The CDR3 DNA reads as TGTGCCTGGAGTGTACGCCCGGGGGGCGGTCCTGAAAAACTGTTTTTT.

This chain links TRBV2 with TRBJ2-1, with D perhaps TRBD1 or TRBD2 (5 bases each). V was pared by 8 bases and J by 15 bases, with 20 bases between. Germline V CDR1 and CDR2: SNHLY, FYNNEI. There are 12 residues in the CDR3. In nucleotides, the CDR3 is TGTGCCAGCGGGACGGAGAGCCCCCGGGGGTTCTTC. Protein sequence: CASGTESPRGFF.

The CDR3 DNA reads TGTGCCAGCAGATCTGACGGGAATTCACCCCTCCACTTT. The encoded protein is CASRSDGNSPLHF. The chain has TRBV5-5 and TRBJ1-6; D gene unclear. The CDR3 has 13 amino acids. Trimming shortened V by 5 bases and J by 7 bases, and 10 bases separated the two germline ends. Germline CDR1 SGHKS, CDR2 YYEKEE (reference sequence).

For the CDR3, the DNA is TGTGCGGGTACGGACGAGCAGTACTTC. It yields the protein CAGTDEQYF. This sequence joins TRBV27 and TRBJ2-7; no firm D call. The CDR3 sequence is 9 residues long. Germline-derived CDR1 and CDR2 are MNHEY and SMNVEV (reference sequence).

This clone turned up a few times. V usage is TRBV27 and J usage is TRBJ2-5; possibly TRBD1 or TRBD2 for D (5 bases each). This CDR3 has 14 amino acids. V dropped 3 bases and J dropped 2 bases, with 10 bases sitting between them. The germline V gene encodes CDR1 MNHEY and CDR2 SMNVEV (reference sequence). CDR3 nucleotide sequence: TGTGCCAGCAGTTTCCAGGGAGCACAAGAGACCCAGTACTTC. Encoded protein: CASSFQGAQETQYF.

The chain has TRBV12-3 or TRBV12-4 and TRBJ2-5; D gene ambiguous. The germline V and J ends were trimmed by 8 bases and 0 bases, with 7 bases remaining between them. The CDR3 runs to 12 residues. The CDR3 DNA is TGTGCCAGCGCGACAAACCAAGAGACCCAGTACTTC. It encodes CASATNQETQYF.

The DNA for the CDR3 is TGTGCCAGCAGCTTACCGGGACAGTCCATATATTTT. Encoded protein: CASSLPGQSIYF. The chain couples TRBV7-3 to TRBJ1-3, with 7 nucleotides matching TRBD1. The CDR3 consists of 12 residues. Per germline, CDR1 SGHTA and CDR2 FQGTGA. V lost 2 bases and J lost 11; bases outside the gene matches: 3.

The gene calls are TRBV6-5 and TRBJ1-3; D call uncertain. V was pared by 5 bases and J by 0 bases, with 11 bases between. CDR3 length equals 15 residues. Germline V gene sequence: CDR1 MNHEY, CDR2 SVGAGI. The CDR3 DNA is TGTGCCAGCAGTCCCTCGGGAAACTCTGGAAACACCATATATTTT. Amino acids: CASSPSGNSGNTIYF.

The J gene is TRBJ2-3, the V gene TRBV5-4; 12 bases agree with TRBD2. From germline, CDR1 is SGHNT and CDR2 YYREEE (reference sequence). This CDR3 is built from 15 residues. Trimming cost V 4 bases and J 5 bases; bases outside gene matches: 5. CDR3: CASSVTSGGLDTQYF. The CDR3 nucleotides are TGTGCCAGCAGCGTGACTAGCGGGGGTTTAGATACGCAGTATTTT.

This clone was recorded only once. The gene calls are TRBV6-2 or TRBV6-3 and TRBJ1-5; D is unclear. Germline CDR1 MNHEY, CDR2 SVGEGT. The CDR3 is 13 amino acids. Trimming removed 3 bases from V and 7 bases from J, with 10 bases in between. CDR3 sequence: CASSYEPKQPQHF. The CDR3 DNA is TGTGCCAGCAGTTATGAGCCGAAACAGCCCCAGCATTTT.

The rearrangement uses TRBV29-1 and TRBJ1-5, with D unresolved. This CDR3 spans 12 amino acids. The germline gives CDR1 SQVTM, CDR2 ANQGSEA. Trimming cost V 4 bases and J 1 base, with 5 bases left between them. The CDR3 reads CSVASSNQPQHF. CDR3 in DNA: TGCAGCGTTGCCTCCAGCAATCAGCCCCAGCATTTT.

This clone was counted between two and nine times. The rearrangement uses TRBV7-2 and TRBJ1-1; D ambiguous. CDR3 size: 14 residues. Germline CDR1 is SGHTA and CDR2 is FQGNSA. The V end was cut by 6 bases, the J end by 3 bases, with 14 bases between. The chain's CDR3 is CASRTPGKDTEAFF. The CDR3 coding sequence is TGTGCCAGCAGGACTCCGGGCAAAGACACTGAAGCTTTCTTT.